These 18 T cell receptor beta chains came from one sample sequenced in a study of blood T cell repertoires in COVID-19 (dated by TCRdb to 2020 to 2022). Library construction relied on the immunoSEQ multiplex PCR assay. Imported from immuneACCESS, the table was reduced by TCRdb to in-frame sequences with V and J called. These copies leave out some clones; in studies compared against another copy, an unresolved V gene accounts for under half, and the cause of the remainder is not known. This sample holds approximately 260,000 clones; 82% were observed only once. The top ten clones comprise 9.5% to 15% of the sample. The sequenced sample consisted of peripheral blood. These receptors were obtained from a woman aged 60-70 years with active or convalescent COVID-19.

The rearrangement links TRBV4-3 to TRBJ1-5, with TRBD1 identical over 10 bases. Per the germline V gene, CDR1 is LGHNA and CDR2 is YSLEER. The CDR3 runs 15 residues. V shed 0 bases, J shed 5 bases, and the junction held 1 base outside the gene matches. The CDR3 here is CASSQEGQGDQPQHF. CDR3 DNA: TGCGCCAGCAGCCAAGAAGGACAGGGGGATCAGCCCCAGCATTTT.

The CDR3 is CATSRDQGFQETQYF. DNA of the CDR3: TGTGCCACCAGCAGAGATCAGGGGTTTCAAGAGACCCAGTACTTC. The chain employs TRBV15 and TRBJ2-5, with a possible D match to TRBD1 (6 bases). Looked up from germline, CDR1 is LNHNV and CDR2 is YYDKDF (reference sequence). Trimming removed 0 bases from V and 2 bases from J, with 10 bases in between. The CDR3 totals 15 residues.

CDR3 sequence reads: CASNLRDRATRGYGYTF. Written as DNA, the CDR3 is TGTGCCAGCAACCTCCGGGACAGGGCCACCCGTGGCTATGGCTACACCTTC. This sequence joins TRBV13 and TRBJ1-2; 9 nucleotides match TRBD1. The germline V gene encodes CDR1 PRHDT and CDR2 FYEKMQ (reference sequence). Unmatched junction bases numbered 16, after V lost 7 bases and J lost 4 bases. This CDR3 is built from 17 residues.

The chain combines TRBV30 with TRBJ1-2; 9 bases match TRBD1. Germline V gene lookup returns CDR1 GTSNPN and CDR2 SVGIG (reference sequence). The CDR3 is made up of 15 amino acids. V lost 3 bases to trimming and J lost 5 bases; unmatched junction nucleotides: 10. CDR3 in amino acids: CAWSRGTGQVYGYTF. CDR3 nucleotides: TGTGCCTGGAGCCGCGGGACAGGGCAGGTATATGGCTACACCTTC.

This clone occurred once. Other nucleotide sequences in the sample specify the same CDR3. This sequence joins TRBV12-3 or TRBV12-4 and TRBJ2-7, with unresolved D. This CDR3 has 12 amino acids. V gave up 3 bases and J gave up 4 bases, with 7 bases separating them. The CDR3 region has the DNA TGTGCCAGCAGTTTTGCCGGTTACGAGCAGTACTTC. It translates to CASSFAGYEQYF.

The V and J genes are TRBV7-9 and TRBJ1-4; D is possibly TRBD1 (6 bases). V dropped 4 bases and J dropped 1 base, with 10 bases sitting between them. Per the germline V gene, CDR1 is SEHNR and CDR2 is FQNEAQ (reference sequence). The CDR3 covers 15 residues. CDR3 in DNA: TGTGCCAGCAGCTCGTACAGGGAAACTAATGAAAAACTGTTTTTT. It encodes CASSSYRETNEKLFF.

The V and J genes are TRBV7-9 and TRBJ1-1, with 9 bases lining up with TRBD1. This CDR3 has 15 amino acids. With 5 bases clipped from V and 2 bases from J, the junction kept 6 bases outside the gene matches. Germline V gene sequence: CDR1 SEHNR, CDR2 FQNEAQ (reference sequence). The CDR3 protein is CASSRWGQGNTEAFF. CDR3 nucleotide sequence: TGTGCCAGCAGCCGGTGGGGACAGGGAAACACTGAAGCTTTCTTT.

This CDR3 is CASRSPGQINSPLHF. As DNA, the CDR3 is TGTGCCAGCAGATCTCCGGGACAGATAAATTCACCCCTCCACTTT. This chain uses TRBV6-5 with TRBJ1-6, with 7 bases fitting TRBD1. In germline, CDR1 is MNHEY, CDR2 SVGAGI. The V gene end was trimmed by 6 bases and the J gene end by 7 bases; junction bases not matched to a gene: 9. This CDR3 contains 15 residues.

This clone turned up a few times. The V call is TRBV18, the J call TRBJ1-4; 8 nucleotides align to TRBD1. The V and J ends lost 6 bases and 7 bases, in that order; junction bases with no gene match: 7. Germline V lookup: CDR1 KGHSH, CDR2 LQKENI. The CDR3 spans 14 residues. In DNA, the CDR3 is TGTGCCAGCTCCCAGCAGGGGGCGGGTGAAAAACTGTTTTTT. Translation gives CASSQQGAGEKLFF.

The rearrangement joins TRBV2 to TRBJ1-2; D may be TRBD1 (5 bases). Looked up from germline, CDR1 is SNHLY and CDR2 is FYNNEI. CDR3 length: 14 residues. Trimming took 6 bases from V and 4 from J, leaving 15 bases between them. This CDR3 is CASRSQEGSYGYTF. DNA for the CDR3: TGTGCCAGCAGATCACAGGAGGGTAGCTATGGCTACACCTTC.

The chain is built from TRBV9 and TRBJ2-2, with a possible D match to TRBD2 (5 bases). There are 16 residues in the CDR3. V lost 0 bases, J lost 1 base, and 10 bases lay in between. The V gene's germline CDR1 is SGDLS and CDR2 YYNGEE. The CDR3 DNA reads TGTGCCAGCAGCGTAGCTCAGAGGGTGAACACCGGGGAGCTGTTTTTT. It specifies CASSVAQRVNTGELFF.

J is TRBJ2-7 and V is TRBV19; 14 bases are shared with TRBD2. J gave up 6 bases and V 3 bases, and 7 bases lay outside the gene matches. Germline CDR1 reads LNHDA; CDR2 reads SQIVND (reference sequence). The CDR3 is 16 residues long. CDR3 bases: TGTGCCAGTAGTATTCGACTAGCGGGGGGGCCGGGCGAGCAGTACTTC. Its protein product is CASSIRLAGGPGEQYF. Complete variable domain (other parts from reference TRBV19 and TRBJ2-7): DGGITQSPKYLFRKEGQNVTLSCEQNLNHDAMYWYRQDPGQGLRLIYYSQIVNDFQKGDIAEGYSVSREKKESFPLTVTSAQKNPTAFYLCASSIRLAGGPGEQYFGPGTRLTVT.

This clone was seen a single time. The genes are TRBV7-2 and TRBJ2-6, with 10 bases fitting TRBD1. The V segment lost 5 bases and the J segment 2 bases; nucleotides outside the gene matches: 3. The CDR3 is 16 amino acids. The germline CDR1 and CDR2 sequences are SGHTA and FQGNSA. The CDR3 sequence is CASSATGGAGANVLTF. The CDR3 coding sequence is TGTGCCAGCAGCGCGACAGGGGGCGCTGGGGCCAACGTCCTGACTTTC.

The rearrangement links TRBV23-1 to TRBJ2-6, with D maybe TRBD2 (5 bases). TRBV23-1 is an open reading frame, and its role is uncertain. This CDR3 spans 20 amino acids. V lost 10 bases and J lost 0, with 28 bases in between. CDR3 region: CAILGGRAGPTLSGANVLTF. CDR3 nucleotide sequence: TGCGCCATCCTCGGAGGTCGTGCAGGACCAACCCTCTCTGGGGCCAACGTCCTGACTTTC.

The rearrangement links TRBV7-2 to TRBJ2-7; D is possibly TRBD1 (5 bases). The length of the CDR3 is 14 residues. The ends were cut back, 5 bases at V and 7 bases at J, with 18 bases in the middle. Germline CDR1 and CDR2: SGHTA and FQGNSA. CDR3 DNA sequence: TGTGCCAGCAGCCCCGTGCAGGGTCCAAGGGAGCAGTACTTC. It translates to CASSPVQGPREQYF.

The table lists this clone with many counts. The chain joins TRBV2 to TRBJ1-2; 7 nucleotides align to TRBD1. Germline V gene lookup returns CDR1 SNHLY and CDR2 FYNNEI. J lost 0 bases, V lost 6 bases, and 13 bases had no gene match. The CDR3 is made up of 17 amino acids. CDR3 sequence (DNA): TGTGCCAGCAGCCGGGACAGTCAACGGAGGACTAACTATGGCTACACCTTC. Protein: CASSRDSQRRTNYGYTF. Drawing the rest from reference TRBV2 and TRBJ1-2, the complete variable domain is EPEVTQTPSHQVTQMGQEVILRCVPISNHLYFYWYRQILGQKVEFLVSFYNNEISEKSEIFDDQFSVERPDGSNFTLKIRSTKLEDSAMYFCASSRDSQRRTNYGYTFGSGTRLTVV.

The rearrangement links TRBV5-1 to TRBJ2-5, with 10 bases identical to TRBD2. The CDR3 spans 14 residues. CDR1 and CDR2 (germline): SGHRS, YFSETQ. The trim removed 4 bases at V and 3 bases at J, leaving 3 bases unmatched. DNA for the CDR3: TGCGCCAGCAGCCCCCTAGCGGGGGAAGAGACCCAGTACTTC. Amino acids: CASSPLAGEETQYF.

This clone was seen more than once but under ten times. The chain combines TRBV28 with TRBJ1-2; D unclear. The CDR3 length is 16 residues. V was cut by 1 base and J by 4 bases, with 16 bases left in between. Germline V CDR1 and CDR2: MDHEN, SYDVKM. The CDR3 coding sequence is TGTGCCAGCAGTTTATTGGCAGGAGGGCTATTCTATGGCTACACCTTC. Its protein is CASSLLAGGLFYGYTF.